This passage covers 24 T cell receptor beta chains from one sample sequenced in a study of cytotoxic CD8 clonotypes in ibrutinib-treated CLL. Assay used: immunoSEQ multiplex PCR; TCRdb lists only in-frame clones, some missing. The repertoire has fewer than 80,000 clones, 57% of them found once; the top ten carry 14% to 15%. The material was PBMCs, obtained after 12 months of ibrutinib treatment. The receptors were sampled from a human donor with chronic lymphocytic leukemia.

The chain recombines TRBV12-5 with TRBJ2-5; 12 bases are shared with TRBD2. Germline V gives CDR1 LGHNT, CDR2 FRNRAP. The CDR3 is made up of 17 amino acids. Trimming took 3 bases from V and 5 from J; bases not matched to a gene: 10. The CDR3 is CASGFPRRLAGEETQYF. In nucleotides, the CDR3 is TGTGCTAGTGGTTTCCCCCGTCGACTAGCGGGAGAGGAGACCCAGTACTTC.

The CDR3 DNA reads TGTGCCACACTCAGGGACTCTGGAAACACCATATATTTT. Its protein is CATLRDSGNTIYF. This chain links TRBV10-3 with TRBJ1-3, with D perhaps TRBD1 (5 bases). Germline CDR1 ENHRY, CDR2 SYGVKD. Trimming pared 10 bases from V and 0 bases from J, leaving 10 bases between. The CDR3 totals 13 residues.

The rearrangement joins TRBV7-9 to TRBJ1-2; D ambiguous. V gave up 4 bases and J gave up 6 bases, with 24 bases separating them. Germline CDR1 is SEHNR and CDR2 is FQNEAQ (reference sequence). This CDR3 has 17 residues. CDR3 nucleotide sequence: TGTGCCAGCAGCTCCGGGTGGGATCCCTCGCGTACCGATGGCTACACCTTC. Amino acid sequence: CASSSGWDPSRTDGYTF.

The chain combines TRBV6-6 with TRBJ1-6; D not resolved. Germline assignment: CDR1 MNHNY and CDR2 SVGAGI (reference sequence). This CDR3 has 14 amino acids. V dropped 4 bases and J dropped 7 bases, with 11 bases sitting between them. CDR3 protein: CASSWELGNSPLHF. CDR3 coding DNA: TGTGCCAGCAGTTGGGAGCTGGGGAATTCACCCCTCCACTTT.

The genes are TRBV28 and TRBJ1-3; D is uncertain. There are 12 residues in the CDR3. Trimming removed 6 bases from V and 1 base from J, with 4 bases in between. In germline, CDR1 is MDHEN, CDR2 SYDVKM. The DNA for the CDR3 is TGTGCCAGCAGGAGATCTGGAAACACCATATATTTT. It encodes CASRRSGNTIYF. Looking up the rest from reference TRBV28 and TRBJ1-3 gives the full variable domain: DVKVTQSSRYLVKRTGEKVFLECVQDMDHENMFWYRQDPGLGLRLIYFSYDVKMKEKGDIPEGYSVSREKKERFSLILESASTNQTSMYLCASRRSGNTIYFGEGSWLTVV.

J is TRBJ1-1 and V is TRBV5-6; weak D call: TRBD1 (5 bases). The CDR3 extends over 14 amino acids. With 5 bases removed from V and 2 bases from J, the gap between germline ends came to 13 bases. Germline loops: CDR1 SGHDT, CDR2 YYEEEE. CDR3 nucleotides: TGTGCCAGCAGATCGGGGCCTAGAAACACTGAAGCTTTCTTT. As protein: CASRSGPRNTEAFF.

V is TRBV19 and J is TRBJ2-5; D is unresolved. Deletions cut 8 bases from V and 10 bases from J, with 11 bases between. Germline loops: CDR1 LNHDA, CDR2 SQIVND (reference sequence). CDR3 length equals 10 residues. The CDR3 region has the DNA TGTGCCAGTCGAGAGGACCACCAGTACTTC. Encoded protein: CASREDHQYF.

Here the CDR3 reads CASSLAQLAGGYEQYF. Here the CDR3 DNA reads TGTGCCAGCAGCTTAGCCCAGCTAGCGGGAGGATACGAGCAGTACTTC. V and J are TRBV7-2 and TRBJ2-7, with 11 bases lining up with TRBD2. CDR1 SGHTA and CDR2 FQGNSA come from the germline V gene. The CDR3 contains 16 residues. The V gene end was trimmed by 0 bases and the J gene end by 4 bases; junction bases not matched to a gene: 5.

This clone has just a few counts. V usage is TRBV29-1 and J usage is TRBJ1-6; TRBD1 might be the D (5 bases). Germline V gene lookup returns CDR1 SQVTM and CDR2 ANQGSEA. The V end lost 4 bases, the J end lost 7 bases, and 11 bases lay between the germline ends. The CDR3 loop spans 13 amino acids. The CDR3 sequence: CSVGDGGNSPLHF. The DNA of the CDR3 is TGCAGCGTTGGTGATGGGGGAAATTCACCCCTCCACTTT.

This rearrangement joins TRBV5-1 to TRBJ2-2, with 11 bases identical to TRBD1. CDR1 and CDR2 from the germline V gene are SGHRS and YFSETQ. The V and J ends lost 4 bases and 5 bases, in that order; junction bases with no gene match: 4. This CDR3 is built from 15 residues. The CDR3 nucleotides are TGCGCCAGCAGCAGCTGGGACAGGGGGACCGGGGAGCTGTTTTTT. Translated: CASSSWDRGTGELFF.

The chain recombines TRBV11-2 with TRBJ2-7; D is uncertain. CDR3 length: 13 residues. V lost 0 bases, J lost 9 bases, and 12 bases lay in between. The V gene's germline CDR1 is SGHAT and CDR2 FQNNGV. DNA for the CDR3: TGTGCCAGCAGCTTAGATGGTCCAGGCGGGCAGTACTTC. It encodes CASSLDGPGGQYF.

In nucleotides, the CDR3 is TGCAGCCCCCCCAGGGTGGGTGGCTACACCTTC. It codes for CSPPRVGGYTF. This chain connects TRBV20-1 to TRBJ1-2, with D tentatively TRBD1 (5 bases). The CDR3 extends over 11 amino acids. Germline V gene sequence: CDR1 DFQATT, CDR2 SNEGSKA (reference sequence).

This chain connects TRBV2 to TRBJ2-3; D could derive from TRBD1 or TRBD2 (5 bases each). Germline CDR1 is SNHLY and CDR2 is FYNNEI. The ends were cut back, 3 bases at V and 1 base at J, with 8 bases in the middle. The CDR3 extends over 14 amino acids. The chain's CDR3 is CASSDLGGTDTQYF. CDR3 nucleotide sequence: TGTGCCAGCAGTGATCTGGGGGGCACAGATACGCAGTATTTT.

The sample holds a few counts of this clone. The genes are TRBV6-6 and TRBJ1-1; D may be TRBD1 (5 bases). Trimming pared 0 bases from V and 5 bases from J, leaving 13 bases between. Per the germline V gene, CDR1 is MNHNY and CDR2 is SVGAGI (reference sequence). The CDR3 has 15 residues. CDR3 loop: CASSYSFTGGTEAFF. For the CDR3, the DNA is TGTGCCAGCAGTTACTCGTTTACAGGAGGAACTGAAGCTTTCTTT.

The chain combines TRBV15 with TRBJ2-1; D is unresolved. V was cut by 3 bases and J by 3 bases, with 15 bases left in between. Germline CDR1 and CDR2: LNHNV and YYDKDF (reference sequence). CDR3 size: 16 residues. CDR3 nucleotides: TGTGCCACCAGCAGCAACAAAAACTTCTACTACAATGAGCAGTTCTTC. Its translation is CATSSNKNFYYNEQFF.

The chain is built from TRBV7-2 and TRBJ2-1, with 7 positions matching TRBD2. The V and J ends lost 5 bases and 2 bases, in that order; junction bases with no gene match: 12. CDR3 size: 17 residues. CDR1 SGHTA and CDR2 FQGNSA come from the germline V gene. DNA of the CDR3: TGTGCCAGCAGCGCCTACACTAGCGCGGTCGCCTACAATGAGCAGTTCTTC. Translating gives CASSAYTSAVAYNEQFF.

The gene calls are TRBV19 and TRBJ1-2; no definite D call. Germline V lookup: CDR1 LNHDA, CDR2 SQIVND (reference sequence). Deletions cut 5 bases from V and 0 bases from J, with 16 bases between. The length of the CDR3 is 16 residues. In nucleotides, the CDR3 is TGTGCCAGTAGTCCCATTACAAGGAACACTAACTATGGCTACACCTTC. Amino acid sequence: CASSPITRNTNYGYTF.

V and J are TRBV29-1 and TRBJ2-5; 7 nucleotides line up with TRBD1. V shed 7 bases, J shed 5 bases, and the junction held 7 bases outside the gene matches. The germline V gene has CDR1 SQVTM and CDR2 ANQGSEA. The CDR3 is 12 amino acids. The CDR3 region has the DNA TGCAGCGGATCAACAGGGGAGGAGACCCAGTACTTC. Protein product: CSGSTGEETQYF.

CDR3 amino acids: CASTPGGAVAQYF. CDR3 DNA sequence: TGTGCCAGCACCCCGGGGGGGGCCGTGGCGCAGTATTTT. V and J are TRBV28 and TRBJ2-3; 8 nucleotides line up with TRBD2. The V gene's germline CDR1 is MDHEN and CDR2 SYDVKM. The J segment lost 10 bases and the V segment lost 7 bases, leaving 10 bases of the junction unmatched. This CDR3 spans 13 amino acids. The full variable domain, with the rest looked up from reference TRBV28 and TRBJ2-3, is DVKVTQSSRYLVKRTGEKVFLECVQDMDHENMFWYRQDPGLGLRLIYFSYDVKMKEKGDIPEGYSVSREKKERFSLILESASTNQTSMYLCASTPGGAVAQYFGPGTRLTVL.

The count of this clone is one. CDR3 nucleotide sequence: TGCGCCAGCAGCTTGGAGCCGCGGGGTGAGCAGTTCTTC. Its translation: CASSLEPRGEQFF. The rearrangement links TRBV5-1 to TRBJ2-1; D perhaps matches TRBD2 (6 bases). This CDR3 has 13 amino acids. Trimming took 0 bases from V and 9 from J, leaving 10 bases between them. Looked up from germline, CDR1 is SGHRS and CDR2 is YFSETQ.

This clone was observed a handful of times. The V gene is TRBV11-2, the J gene TRBJ1-1; TRBD1 might be the D (5 bases). Trimming pared 1 base from V and 4 bases from J, leaving 7 bases between. The germline V gene encodes CDR1 SGHAT and CDR2 FQNNGV. This CDR3 is built from 13 residues. The CDR3 protein is CASSLGRATEAFF. The DNA of the CDR3 is TGTGCCAGCAGCTTAGGCAGGGCCACTGAAGCTTTCTTT.

J is TRBJ1-1 and V is TRBV2, with D tentatively TRBD1 (5 bases). Per the germline V gene, CDR1 is SNHLY and CDR2 is FYNNEI. Trimming left V 4 bases short and J 6 bases short, with 9 bases between. The CDR3 sequence is 12 residues long. The CDR3 sequence is CASSGDDSEAFF. As DNA, the CDR3 is TGTGCCAGCAGTGGGGACGACTCTGAAGCTTTCTTT.

This sequence joins TRBV7-8 and TRBJ2-5; TRBD1 agrees at 10 bases. CDR1 and CDR2 (germline): SGHVS, FQNEAQ. Trimming at V came to 1 base and at J to 3 bases, leaving 5 bases not matched to a gene. The CDR3 sequence is 16 residues long. The CDR3, as DNA: TGTGCCAGCAGCTTAGAGGCGGGACAGGGGAAAGAGACCCAGTACTTC. Amino acid sequence: CASSLEAGQGKETQYF.

This chain uses TRBV28 with TRBJ1-4; D not certain. Trimming left V 7 bases short and J 5 bases short, with 8 bases between. The CDR3 is 12 amino acids. CDR1 is MDHEN and CDR2 is SYDVKM in the germline V gene. The CDR3 loop reads CASMWGNEKLFF. CDR3 DNA sequence: TGTGCCAGCATGTGGGGAAATGAAAAACTGTTTTTT.